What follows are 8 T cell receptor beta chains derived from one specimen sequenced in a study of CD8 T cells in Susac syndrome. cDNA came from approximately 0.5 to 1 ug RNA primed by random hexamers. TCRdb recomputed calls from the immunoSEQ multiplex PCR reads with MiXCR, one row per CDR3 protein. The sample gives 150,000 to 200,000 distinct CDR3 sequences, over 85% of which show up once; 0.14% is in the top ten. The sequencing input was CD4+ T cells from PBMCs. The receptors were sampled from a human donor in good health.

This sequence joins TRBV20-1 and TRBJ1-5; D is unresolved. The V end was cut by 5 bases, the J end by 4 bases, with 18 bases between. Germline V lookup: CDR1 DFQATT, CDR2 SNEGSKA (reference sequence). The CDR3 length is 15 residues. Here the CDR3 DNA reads TGCAGTGCTCGGCTTCCGAGACATATTAATCAGCCCCAGCATTTT. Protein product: CSARLPRHINQPQHF.

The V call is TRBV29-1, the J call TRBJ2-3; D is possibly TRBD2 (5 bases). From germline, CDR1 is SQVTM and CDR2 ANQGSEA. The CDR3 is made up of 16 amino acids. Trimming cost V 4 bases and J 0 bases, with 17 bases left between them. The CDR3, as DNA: TGCAGCGTTGTCCCCCCCGGGGTCACTAGCACAGATACGCAGTATTTT. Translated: CSVVPPGVTSTDTQYF.

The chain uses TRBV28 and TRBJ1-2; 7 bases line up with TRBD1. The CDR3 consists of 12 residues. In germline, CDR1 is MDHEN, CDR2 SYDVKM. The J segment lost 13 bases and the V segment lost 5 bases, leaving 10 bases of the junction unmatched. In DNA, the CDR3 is TGTGCCAGCAGTACCCCTACAGGGGTTGTCACCTTC. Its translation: CASSTPTGVVTF.

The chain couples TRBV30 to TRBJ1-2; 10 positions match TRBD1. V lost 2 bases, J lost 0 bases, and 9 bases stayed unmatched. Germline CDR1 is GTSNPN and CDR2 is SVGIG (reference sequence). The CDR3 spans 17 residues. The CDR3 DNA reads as TGTGCCTGGAGTCCTCGGGGGACAGGGGTCGCTAACTATGGCTACACCTTC. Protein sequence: CAWSPRGTGVANYGYTF. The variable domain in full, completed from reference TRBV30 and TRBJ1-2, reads SQTIHQWPATLVQPVGSPLSLECTVEGTSNPNLYWYRQAAGRGLQLLFYSVGIGQISSEVPQNLSASRPQDRQFILSSKKLLLSDSGFYLCAWSPRGTGVANYGYTFGSGTRLTVV.

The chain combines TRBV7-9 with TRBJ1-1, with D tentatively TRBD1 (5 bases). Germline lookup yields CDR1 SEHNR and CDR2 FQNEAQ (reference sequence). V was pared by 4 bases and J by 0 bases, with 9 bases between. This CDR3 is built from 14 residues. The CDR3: CASSSGRVNTEAFF. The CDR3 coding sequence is TGTGCCAGCAGCTCCGGCAGGGTGAACACTGAAGCTTTCTTT.

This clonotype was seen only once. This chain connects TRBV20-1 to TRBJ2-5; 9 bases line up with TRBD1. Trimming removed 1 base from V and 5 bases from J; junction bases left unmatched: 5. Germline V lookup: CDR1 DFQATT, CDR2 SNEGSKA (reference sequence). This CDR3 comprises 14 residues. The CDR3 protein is CSARGNRGRETQYF. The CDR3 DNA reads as TGCAGTGCTAGAGGGAACAGGGGGCGCGAGACCCAGTACTTC.

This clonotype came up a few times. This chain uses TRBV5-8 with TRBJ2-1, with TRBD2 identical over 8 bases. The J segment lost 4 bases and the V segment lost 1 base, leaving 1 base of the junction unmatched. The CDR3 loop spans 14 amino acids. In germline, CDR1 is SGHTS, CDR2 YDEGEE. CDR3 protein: CASSLSGGYNEQFF. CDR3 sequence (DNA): TGTGCCAGCAGCTTGTCGGGGGGGTACAATGAGCAGTTCTTC.

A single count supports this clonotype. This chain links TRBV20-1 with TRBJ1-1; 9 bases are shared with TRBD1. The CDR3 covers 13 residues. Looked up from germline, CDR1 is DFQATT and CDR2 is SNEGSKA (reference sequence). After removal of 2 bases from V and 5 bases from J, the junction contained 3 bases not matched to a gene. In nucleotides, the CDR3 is TGCAGTGCTAGAACACAGGGGGCAACTGAAGCTTTCTTT. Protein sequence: CSARTQGATEAFF.